The T cell receptor (beta chain) described here comes from a study of shared clonotypes between healthy human individuals. General observations from the study: Measured sharing among donors was expected to vary with sequencing depth. Across subsets, estimated richness was generally greater for naive than for memory populations. Across a handful of donors, naive CD4 shared around 5.4%, naive CD8 more than 3%, memory CD4 roughly 2.4%, memory CD8 about 0.38%.

Nashville, Tennessee was home to all donors, each a Caucasian adult. On this clone: No antigen is known for it.

This CDR3 has 16 residues. The germline V gene has CDR1 LNHDA and CDR2 SQIVND (reference sequence). V was clipped by 10 bases and J by 3 bases, with 22 bases between them. The repertoire was sequenced with immunoSEQ multiplex PCR; TCRdb's copy has only in-frame clones and lacks some. This sample yields millions of clones, of which roughly 96% are seen a single time; 0.13% belongs to the top ten. This TCR came from a man aged 18 to 29 in good health. The chain joins TRBV19 to TRBJ1-3; unclear D gene. Sequencing was carried out using naive CD4+ T cells sorted from blood. Indicated subset: CD45RA+ positively selected. CDR3 in amino acids: CATTYPGTTVGNTIYF. The CDR3 DNA sequence: TGTGCCACCACATACCCCGGCACGACGGTTGGAAACACCATATATTTT. Full variable domain (rest looked up from reference TRBV19 and TRBJ1-3): DGGITQSPKYLFRKEGQNVTLSCEQNLNHDAMYWYRQDPGQGLRLIYYSQIVNDFQKGDIAEGYSVSREKKESFPLTVTSAQKNPTAFYLCATTYPGTTVGNTIYFGEGSWLTVV.